This passage covers 10 T cell receptor beta chains from one sample sequenced in a study of shared clonotypes between healthy human individuals (dated by TCRdb to the early 2020s). The library came from the immunoSEQ multiplex PCR assay. TCRdb re-hosts the immuneACCESS table, in-frame sequences only. Its copies lack some clones; in the studies checked, an unresolved V gene accounts for under half of them, and the cause for the rest is not known. The sample data list fewer than 600,000 clones, and just over 75% of these were observed just once. Around 12% of the sample belongs to the ten largest clones. Sequencing input: PBMCs. Every receptor here comes from a woman aged 40 to 50 in good health. Some clones in this sample may be carry-over from other donors' samples.

The chain joins TRBV7-9 to TRBJ1-1; possible D gene TRBD1, 6 bases. Trimming took off 5 bases at V and 4 bases at J, with 17 bases between the two ends. This CDR3 contains 15 residues. The V gene's germline CDR1 is SEHNR and CDR2 FQNEAQ (reference sequence). CDR3 sequence: CASSAGGGKVTEAFF. CDR3 DNA sequence: TGTGCCAGCAGCGCAGGCGGGGGCAAAGTCACTGAAGCTTTCTTT.

The chain combines TRBV6-1 with TRBJ2-7; possibly TRBD1 or TRBD2 for D (5 bases each). The CDR3 spans 14 residues. Germline CDR1 MNHNS, CDR2 SASEGT. V lost 5 bases, J lost 0 bases, and 11 bases lay in between. The CDR3 is CASSQGRLSYEQYF. CDR3 in DNA: TGTGCCAGCAGTCAGGGACGGCTCTCCTACGAGCAGTACTTC.

This clone was recorded a few times. This chain connects TRBV18 to TRBJ1-1, with 7 positions matching TRBD1. V shed 6 bases, J shed 4 bases, and the junction held 5 bases outside the gene matches. This CDR3 contains 13 residues. From germline, CDR1 is KGHSH and CDR2 LQKENI. The CDR3 DNA is TGTGCCAGCTCCGAGTCAGGGGGCACTGAAGCTTTCTTT. It specifies CASSESGGTEAFF.

The CDR3 DNA reads TGTGCCAGCAGCTTGATTCGGAGAACAGGGGCCAGCTATGGCTACACCTTC. Translation: CASSLIRRTGASYGYTF. The chain recombines TRBV5-4 with TRBJ1-2, with TRBD1 identical over 7 bases. The CDR3 consists of 17 residues. V was pared by 1 base and J by 4 bases, with 13 bases of the junction left unmatched. Germline CDR1 SGHNT, CDR2 YYREEE (reference sequence).

The CDR3 nucleotides read TGTGCCAGCAGCACTAAAAGCTCCTACGAGCAGTACTTC. Translation gives CASSTKSSYEQYF. The rearrangement uses TRBV5-4 and TRBJ2-5; D is unresolved. The J call may be faulty, since TRBJ2-7 better matches the DNA end. Germline V gene data show CDR1 as SGHNT and CDR2 as YYREEE (reference sequence). CDR3 length equals 13 residues.

The V call is TRBV5-4, the J call TRBJ2-1; 13 nucleotides match TRBD2. Trimming removed 6 bases from V and 9 bases from J; junction bases left unmatched: 15. Germline CDR1 SGHNT, CDR2 YYREEE (reference sequence). The CDR3 extends over 17 amino acids. The CDR3 is CASTWGRTSGSTGEQFF. The CDR3 nucleotides read TGTGCCAGCACCTGGGGACGGACTAGCGGGAGTACTGGTGAGCAGTTCTTC. Using reference TRBV5-4 and TRBJ2-1 for the parts outside the CDR3, the full variable domain is ETGVTQSPTHLIKTRGQQVTLRCSSQSGHNTVSWYQQALGQGPQFIFQYYREEENGRGNFPPRFSGLQFPNYSSELNVNALELDDSALYLCASTWGRTSGSTGEQFFGPGTRLTVL.

J is TRBJ1-5 and V is TRBV5-1, with TRBD1 matching over 8 bases. This CDR3 has 13 residues. V lost 4 bases to trimming and J lost 5 bases; unmatched junction nucleotides: 2. The germline gives CDR1 SGHRS, CDR2 YFSETQ. The DNA of the CDR3 is TGCGCCAGCAGCCCGACAGGGGATCAGCCCCAGCATTTT. Its translation is CASSPTGDQPQHF.

In this sample, this clone turned up once. V usage is TRBV7-3 and J usage is TRBJ2-1; tentative D call: TRBD2 (6 bases). Looked up from germline, CDR1 is SGHTA and CDR2 is FQGTGA. This CDR3 contains 14 residues. Trimming stripped 3 bases from V and 8 bases from J, with 14 bases between. As DNA, the CDR3 is TGTGCCAGCAGCTTTCGGGGGTTCGCCGATGAGCAGTTCTTC. Its translation is CASSFRGFADEQFF.

This clone appeared once. The chain is built from TRBV7-9 and TRBJ2-1; 8 nucleotides agree with TRBD2. There are 17 residues in the CDR3. V dropped 4 bases and J dropped 6; count of bases not matched to a gene: 14. Germline CDR1 reads SEHNR; CDR2 reads FQNEAQ (reference sequence). CDR3 in DNA: TGTGCCAGCAGCTCCGTTGTCGGCGGCGGGGGGCTCAATGAGCAGTTCTTC. This translates into CASSSVVGGGGLNEQFF.

V and J are TRBV19 and TRBJ2-5, with 7 bases fitting TRBD2. The CDR3 runs 15 residues. Trimming took 4 bases from V and 5 from J; bases not matched to a gene: 10. Germline-derived CDR1 and CDR2 are LNHDA and SQIVND (reference sequence). CDR3 DNA sequence: TGTGCCAGTAGTAAATTGACTAGCACACAGGAGACCCAGTACTTC. Amino acids: CASSKLTSTQETQYF.